This TCR beta chain came from a study of cytotoxic CD8 clonotypes in ibrutinib-treated CLL. Study in general: In all, about eleven patients were relapsed/refractory, approximately 16 were treatment-naive and roughly 18 were IGHV unmutated.

Sequencing used immunoSEQ multiplex PCR; TCRdb keeps in-frame clones, though not all of them. The profile covers 270,000 or so clones, with around 76% appearing a single time and roughly 5.7% taken by the ten largest. General study points: Contraction or stability on treatment was seen for public clonotypes, which were uncommon.

As concerns this clone: No antigen is known for it.

With cryopreserved PBMCs as the source, around 2 micrograms of genomic DNA went to TCR beta libraries. CDR1 and CDR2 (germline): SGHVS, FNYEAQ. The CDR3 is made up of 10 amino acids. V shed 7 bases and J shed 5 bases, with 5 bases lying between them. This specimen was PBMCs, taken at disease progression, from a patient treated with ibrutinib. The J gene is TRBJ2-5, the V gene TRBV7-6; D gene unclear. The sequence came from a human donor with chronic lymphocytic leukemia. CDR3 in amino acids: CASTWETQYF. The CDR3, as DNA: TGTGCCAGCACTTGGGAGACCCAGTACTTC. Based on the CDR3 plus reference TRBV7-6 and TRBJ2-5, the full variable domain is GAGVSQSPRYKVTKRGQDVALRCDPISGHVSLYWYRQALGQGPEFLTYFNYEAQQDKSGLPNDRFSAERPEGSISTLTIQRTEQRDSAMYRCASTWETQYFGPGTRLLVL.